This T cell receptor (beta chain) was recovered during a study of monozygotic twins with inflammatory bowel disease. The CDR3 has 15 amino acids. After re-calling the 5' RACE reads, TCRdb lists one entry per CDR3 protein, DNA absent. Here the sample table reports 350,000 to 500,000 distinct CDR3 sequences. This sequence originates from a human donor with ulcerative colitis or Crohn's disease, or a healthy co-twin of an affected twin (not recorded which). Sequenced material: blood. The gene calls are TRBV12-3 or TRBV12-4 and TRBJ2-2; the D gene TCRdb calls, TRBD2, cannot be checked with no DNA. CDR3 amino acids: CASSLSLAGDGELFF.